This TCR beta chain emerged from a study of blood T cells in healthy people across ages. Sample-barcoded 5' priming and a J-beta primer mix drove a second PCR of about 6 to 11 cycles. TCRdb passed the 5' RACE reads through MiXCR, listing each CDR3 protein once. The repertoire holds roughly 1.7 million distinct CDR3 sequences, about 31% seen once, with roughly 10% in the top ten. Germline V lookup: CDR1 SGDLS, CDR2 YYNGEE. The CDR3 has 16 amino acids. The J segment lost 7 bases and the V segment lost 4 bases, leaving 7 bases of the junction unmatched. V gene TRBV9 combines with J gene TRBJ2-1; TRBD2 agrees at 14 bases. The specimen sequenced was blood. This sequence originates from a woman under 40 in good health. CDR3 DNA: TGTGCCAGCAGCTCCAGACTAGCGGGGGGGCGTAATGAGCAGTTCTTC. It specifies CASSSRLAGGRNEQFF.